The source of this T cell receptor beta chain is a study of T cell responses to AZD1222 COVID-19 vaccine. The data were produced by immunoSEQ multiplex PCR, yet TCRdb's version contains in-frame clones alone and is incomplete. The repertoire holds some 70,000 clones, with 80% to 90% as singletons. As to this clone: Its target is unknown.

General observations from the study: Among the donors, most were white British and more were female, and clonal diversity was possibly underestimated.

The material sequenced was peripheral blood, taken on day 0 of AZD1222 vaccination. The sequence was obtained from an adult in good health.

CDR3 DNA: TGTGCCAGCAGTTGGGACAGACTCTCCTACGAGCAGTACTTC. It codes for CASSWDRLSYEQYF. The J gene is TRBJ2-7, the V gene TRBV6-5; 7 nucleotides line up with TRBD1. CDR1 and CDR2 from the germline V gene are MNHEY and SVGAGI. Trimming cost V 4 bases and J 0 bases; bases outside gene matches: 3. This CDR3 region has 14 residues.